The rows below give T cell receptor beta chains drawn from one sample of a study of T cell responses to AZD1222 COVID-19 vaccine. Assay used: immunoSEQ multiplex PCR; TCRdb lists only in-frame clones, some missing. This sample has about 100,000 clones; 70% to 90% occur once, and the top ten carry over 2%. The input for sequencing was peripheral blood, taken 28 days after the second AZD1222 dose. These receptors were taken from an adult who received the AZD1222 COVID-19 vaccine. Each CDR3 is given with its conserved first and last residue. Fields, in order: J gene, clone size, V gene, D gene, CDR3 protein, CDR3 DNA. D genes are given only for firm matches. The listing skips clone size in some rows; elsewhere it reads once, few, many or a size class.

>TRBJ2-2|NA|TRBV15|NA
CATSLKSFGVGGTGELFF
TGTGCCACCAGCCTGAAATCATTCGGGGTCGGGGGAACCGGGGAGCTGTTTTTT
>TRBJ2-1|NA|TRBV5-4|TRBD2
CASSSGRASGSFNEQFF
TGTGCCAGCAGCTCCGGAAGGGCTAGCGGGAGTTTCAATGAGCAGTTCTTC
>TRBJ1-2|NA|TRBV2|NA
CARVFDYGYTF
TGTGCCAGGGTCTTCGACTATGGCTACACCTTC
>TRBJ2-5|NA|TRBV27|TRBD1
CASSPDRGRGETQYF
TGTGCCAGCAGTCCGGACAGGGGGCGCGGTGAGACCCAGTACTTC
>TRBJ2-3|NA|TRBV4-2|NA
CASSQRVRDSHTDTQYF
TGTGCCAGCAGCCAGAGGGTCCGGGACTCCCACACAGATACGCAGTATTTT
>TRBJ1-6|NA|TRBV3-1/TRBV3-2|NA
CASSHRHHNSPLHF
TGTGCCAGCAGCCACAGGCACCATAATTCACCCCTCCACTTT
>TRBJ2-2|NA|TRBV20-1|NA
CSASSGSVRFTGELFF
TGCAGTGCTAGTTCGGGATCGGTTCGGTTTACCGGGGAGCTGTTTTTT
>TRBJ1-2|NA|TRBV5-8|NA
CASSLDRVNYGYTF
TGTGCCAGCAGCTTGGACAGGGTCAACTATGGCTACACCTTC
>TRBJ2-7|NA|TRBV5-1|NA
CASSLYDEQYF
TGCGCCAGCAGCTTATACGATGAGCAGTACTTC
>TRBJ1-5|NA|TRBV4-1|NA
CASSQGLYRRGQPQHF
TGCGCCAGCAGCCAAGGTTTGTACAGGCGGGGACAGCCCCAGCATTTT
>TRBJ1-1|NA|TRBV15|NA
CATRDGMNTEAFF
TGTGCCACCAGAGACGGGATGAACACTGAAGCTTTCTTT
>TRBJ1-5|NA|TRBV28|NA
CASSSTAGHSNQPQHF
TGTGCCAGCAGTTCGACCGCAGGGCACAGCAATCAGCCCCAGCATTTT
>TRBJ1-1|NA|TRBV28|NA
CASIAGVNTEAFF
TGTGCCAGCATAGCGGGGGTGAACACTGAAGCTTTCTTT
>TRBJ1-3|NA|TRBV28|NA
CASKGLGLSSGNTIYF
TGTGCCAGCAAGGGTCTAGGGCTCAGCTCTGGAAACACCATATATTTT
>TRBJ2-1|NA|TRBV6-5|NA
CASSNPFREQFF
TGTGCCAGCAGTAACCCTTTCCGAGAGCAGTTCTTC
>TRBJ2-3|NA|TRBV19|NA
CASSIGREVRDTQYF
TGTGCCAGTAGTATAGGGAGGGAAGTAAGGGATACGCAGTATTTT
>TRBJ2-5|NA|TRBV3-1/TRBV3-2|NA
CASSRGRETQYF
TGTGCCAGCAGCCGAGGGCGGGAGACCCAGTACTTC
>TRBJ1-2|NA|TRBV27|NA
CASKTGTQDGYTF
TGTGCCAGCAAAACCGGGACACAAGATGGCTACACCTTC
>TRBJ2-2|NA|TRBV6-5|NA
CASSYLSTTGELFF
TGTGCCAGCAGCTACCTTAGTACGACCGGGGAGCTGTTTTTT
>TRBJ2-5|NA|TRBV18|NA
CASSPSGSPSRETQYF
TGTGCCAGCTCACCATCAGGTTCCCCTAGCAGAGAGACCCAGTACTTC
>TRBJ1-5|NA|TRBV5-1|TRBD1
CASSLEGAGNQPQHF
TGCGCCAGCAGCTTGGAGGGGGCGGGCAATCAGCCCCAGCATTTT
>TRBJ2-3|NA|TRBV5-1|NA
CASSLEGGIPTDTQYF
TGCGCCAGCAGCTTGGAGGGGGGCATCCCCACAGATACGCAGTATTTT
>TRBJ2-3|NA|TRBV30|NA
CAWSVASSSALNTQYF
TGTGCCTGGAGTGTAGCGTCTAGCTCTGCGTTGAATACGCAGTATTTT
>TRBJ2-3|NA|TRBV4-1|NA
CASSQDLTTDTQYF
TGCGCCAGCAGCCAAGATCTCACGACAGATACGCAGTATTTT
>TRBJ1-2|NA|TRBV7-3|NA
CASSPSRDTSNYGYTF
TGTGCCAGCAGCCCTTCCCGGGACACCTCTAACTATGGCTACACCTTC
>TRBJ2-7|NA|TRBV4-1|NA
CASSQETRRSSYEQYF
TGCGCCAGCAGCCAAGAGACGAGACGGAGCTCCTACGAGCAGTACTTC
>TRBJ1-4|NA|TRBV25-1|TRBD1
CASSSGGTNEKLFF
TGTGCCAGCAGTTCAGGGGGGACTAATGAAAAACTGTTTTTT
>TRBJ1-2|NA|TRBV19|TRBD1
CASRPGTEVYGYTF
TGTGCCAGTAGACCAGGGACAGAGGTCTATGGCTACACCTTC
>TRBJ1-4|NA|TRBV5-1|NA
CASSLDSEKLFF
TGCGCCAGCAGCCTGGACAGTGAAAAACTGTTTTTT
>TRBJ2-2|NA|TRBV27|TRBD2
CASSGTSGNVGELFF
TGTGCCAGCAGTGGGACTAGCGGGAATGTCGGGGAGCTGTTTTTT
>TRBJ2-2|NA|TRBV19|TRBD1
CASSPDRVNTGELFF
TGTGCCAGTAGTCCGGACAGGGTTAACACCGGGGAGCTGTTTTTT
>TRBJ2-2|NA|TRBV19|TRBD2
CASSIRLAGELNTGELFF
TGTGCCAGTAGCATCCGTCTCGCGGGAGAACTCAACACCGGGGAGCTGTTTTTT
>TRBJ1-6|NA|TRBV6-2/TRBV6-3|TRBD1
CASSGQGGRSPLHF
TGTGCCAGCAGTGGACAGGGAGGTAGATCACCCCTCCACTTT
>TRBJ2-7|NA|TRBV24-1|TRBD1
CATIDRGHDSYEQYF
TGTGCCACCATAGACAGGGGCCACGACTCCTACGAGCAGTACTTC
>TRBJ1-3|NA|TRBV7-6|TRBD1
CASSLATGAGNTIYF
TGTGCCAGCAGCTTAGCGACAGGGGCTGGAAACACCATATATTTT
>TRBJ1-5|NA|TRBV24-1|NA
CATTWGGNQPQHF
TGTGCCACCACCTGGGGGGGGAATCAGCCCCAGCATTTT
>TRBJ2-1|once|TRBV5-5|TRBD2
CASSLAGGGASGMSYNEQFF
TGTGCCAGCAGCTTGGCAGGGGGAGGGGCTAGCGGGATGTCTTACAATGAGCAGTTCTTC
>TRBJ1-5|NA|TRBV11-3|NA
CASSLGPQEDNQPQHF
TGTGCCAGCAGCTTAGGACCACAGGAGGACAATCAGCCCCAGCATTTT
>TRBJ2-1|few|TRBV4-3|TRBD1
CASSLPATGCNEQFF
TGCGCCAGCAGCCTACCAGCGACAGGGTGCAATGAGCAGTTCTTC
>TRBJ1-2|NA|TRBV15|NA
CATSRVLGGYTF
TGTGCCACCAGCAGAGTTTTAGGTGGCTACACCTTC
>TRBJ1-2|NA|TRBV5-1|NA
CASREGSGGYGYTF
TGCGCCAGCAGAGAGGGTTCCGGTGGCTATGGCTACACCTTC
>TRBJ1-2|NA|TRBV6-1|TRBD1
CASSDPARTGNYGYTF
TGTGCCAGCAGTGACCCGGCTCGGACAGGGAACTATGGCTACACCTTC
>TRBJ1-2|NA|TRBV28|NA
CASSSPGTSGYGYTF
TGTGCCAGCAGTTCTCCCGGGACCTCAGGATATGGCTACACCTTC
>TRBJ2-3|NA|TRBV7-2|TRBD2
CASSATSASTDTQYF
TGTGCCAGCAGCGCGACTAGCGCAAGCACAGATACGCAGTATTTT
>TRBJ2-1|NA|TRBV5-4|TRBD2
CASSLPTSGSQINEQFF
TGTGCCAGCAGCTTGCCAACTAGCGGGAGTCAAATCAATGAGCAGTTCTTC
>TRBJ1-4|NA|TRBV28|NA
CASSLLGQGNNEKLFF
TGTGCCAGCAGTTTATTGGGGCAGGGCAATAATGAAAAACTGTTTTTT
>TRBJ2-1|NA|TRBV4-3|TRBD1
CASSLQGVYNEQFF
TGCGCCAGCAGCCTACAGGGGGTCTACAATGAGCAGTTCTTC
>TRBJ1-5|NA|TRBV28|NA
CASTDGGSNQPQHF
TGTGCCAGCACGGACGGGGGGAGCAATCAGCCCCAGCATTTT
>TRBJ2-3|NA|TRBV18|NA
CASSLRADTQYF
TGTGCCAGCTCACTAAGGGCAGATACGCAGTATTTT
>TRBJ1-2|NA|TRBV6-1|TRBD1
CASSEQGAYGYTF
TGTGCCAGCAGTGAACAGGGGGCATATGGCTACACCTTC
>TRBJ2-7|once|TRBV10-3|TRBD2
CAIRPGLAGAEQYF
TGTGCCATCAGACCGGGACTAGCGGGAGCTGAGCAGTACTTC
>TRBJ1-4|NA|TRBV27|NA
CASSLAGSGNEKLFF
TGTGCCAGCAGTTTAGCCGGCAGTGGGAATGAAAAACTGTTTTTT
>TRBJ2-7|NA|TRBV5-1|NA
CASSQESYEQYF
TGCGCCAGCAGTCAAGAGTCCTACGAGCAGTACTTC
>TRBJ1-1|NA|TRBV2|NA
CAPSVGLEAFF
TGTGCCCCCAGCGTGGGCCTTGAAGCTTTCTTT
>TRBJ1-1|NA|TRBV2|TRBD1
CASSYDREYNEAFF
TGTGCCAGCAGCTATGACAGGGAGTATAATGAAGCTTTCTTT
>TRBJ1-5|NA|TRBV19|TRBD1
CASSIPDERRGRSNQPQHF
TGTGCCAGTAGTATCCCCGACGAGCGTAGGGGGCGATCGAATCAGCCCCAGCATTTT
>TRBJ1-5|NA|TRBV19|TRBD1
CASSIWRDRVIPQPQHF
TGTGCCAGTAGTATTTGGCGAGACAGGGTAATCCCACAGCCCCAGCATTTT
>TRBJ1-2|NA|TRBV2|TRBD1
CASSERQGDYGYTF
TGTGCCAGCAGTGAGAGACAGGGAGACTATGGCTACACCTTC
>TRBJ1-2|once|TRBV19|NA
CASSKTDYGYTF
TGTGCCAGTAGTAAGACGGACTATGGCTACACCTTC
>TRBJ2-1|NA|TRBV20-1|NA
CSASYYNEQFF
TGCAGTGCTTCGTATTACAATGAGCAGTTCTTC